The present TCR beta chain was sequenced within a study of blood T cell repertoires in COVID-19. Whole-study context: Spain, Italy and the United States supplied samples that represented acute and convalescent COVID-19. Sources were T cells, B-cell-depleted T cells, or PBMCs; the material itself was cDNA or gDNA.

Only in-frame clones appear in the TCRdb table, and some are missing; sequencing was by immunoSEQ multiplex PCR. This table has over 80,000 clones, approximately 79% appearing once. Losses at the gene ends were 2 bases for V and 4 bases for J; bases not matched to a gene: 5. Germline CDR1 MDHEN, CDR2 SYDVKM. The CDR3 has 15 amino acids. This clonotype was obtained from a man aged 70 or older with COVID-19, enrolled during active disease. The chain links TRBV28 to TRBJ1-5; 7 bases match TRBD1. Sequenced input: peripheral blood. DNA of the CDR3: TGTGCCAGCAGTTTAGGGTCAGGGGGGAATCAGCCCCAGCATTTT. As protein: CASSLGSGGNQPQHF.